This T cell receptor (beta chain) was found in a study of ipilimumab plus nivolumab after autologous stem cell transplantation. Study information: Typical patient got a few ipilimumab doses and 7 or 8 nivolumab doses (median).

The germline CDR1 and CDR2 sequences are SGHRS and YFSETQ. The CDR3 spans 15 residues. Trimming left V 0 bases short and J 3 bases short, with 12 bases between. The data were produced by immunoSEQ multiplex PCR, yet TCRdb's version contains in-frame clones alone and is incomplete. The profile shows 17,000 or so clones, 80% of them singletons. Patients got ipilimumab 1 mg/kg beginning 14 to 28 days post-transplant. This chain joins TRBV5-1 and TRBJ1-1; D remains ambiguous. This receptor was obtained from a male donor with diffuse large B-cell lymphoma. The sample in question was PBMCs, obtained in a trial of ipilimumab plus nivolumab as post-transplant consolidation. CDR3 sequence reads: CASSLVGGGDTEAFF. CDR3 sequence (DNA): TGCGCCAGCAGCTTGGTCGGTGGAGGTGACACTGAAGCTTTCTTT.